This paragraph covers one T cell receptor beta chain sequence. The antigen remains undetermined. The protocol was immunoSEQ multiplex PCR, while the TCRdb copy is restricted to in-frame clones and leaves out a portion. The sample lists over 2 million clones; 80% to 95% were seen once. Germline V lookup: CDR1 SGHAT, CDR2 FQNNGV. V trimming: 3 bases; J trimming: 4 bases; junction bases outside the gene matches: 0. The CDR3 is 15 amino acids. The data belong to a study of shared clonotypes between healthy human individuals. Whole-study results and caveats: A generally larger estimated richness was seen in naive subsets than in memory subsets. Rarefaction exposed incomplete sorted-subset sequencing despite large depth.

The genes are TRBV11-2 and TRBJ2-5; 15 bases map to TRBD2. The receptor was derived from a young man in good health. Some clones in this sample may be carry-over from other donors' samples. The specimen was naive CD4+ T cells from PBMCs. Subset here: CD45RA+ positively selected. The CDR3 spells CASSLGLAGGETQYF. The DNA for the CDR3 is TGTGCCAGCAGCTTGGGACTAGCGGGGGGAGAGACCCAGTACTTC.